Shown below are 8 T cell receptor beta chains from a single sample sequenced in a study of follicular helper T cells after annual influenza vaccination. The sample's time point: 2014-2015 season, 7 days after vaccination. Data came from immunoSEQ multiplex PCR; TCRdb stores just in-frame clones and leaves some out. The data show roughly 15,000 clones, less than 85% seen once. The material sequenced was CXCR5+ CD38- circulating T follicular helper cells from blood, taken 7 days after influenza vaccination. Subset reported: circulating Tfh, non-naive CD4+CXCR5+PD-1+ (ICOS+CD38+ or ICOS-CD38-). These receptors were collected from an adult who received the influenza vaccine.

V gene TRBV13 combines with J gene TRBJ2-5, with D maybe TRBD1 (7 bases). V was pared by 5 bases and J by 6 bases, with 16 bases between. Germline lookup yields CDR1 PRHDT and CDR2 FYEKMQ (reference sequence). This CDR3 has 14 amino acids. The DNA of the CDR3 is TGTGCCAGCAGCAACAGGGGAGGAGGGCAGACCCAGTACTTC. Protein sequence: CASSNRGGGQTQYF.

The rearrangement joins TRBV29-1 to TRBJ2-3; D is perhaps TRBD2 (6 bases). CDR1 and CDR2 from the germline V gene are SQVTM and ANQGSEA. CDR3 length: 15 amino acids. The V gene lost 8 bases and the J gene lost 2 bases, with 20 bases spanning the gap. CDR3 sequence (DNA): TGCAGCACCTTGGGGAGGTCTATATCCACAGATACGCAGTATTTT. This translates into CSTLGRSISTDTQYF.

The chain uses TRBV5-4 and TRBJ2-1; 16 nucleotides align to TRBD2. This CDR3 contains 16 residues. The J segment lost 16 bases and the V segment lost 4 bases, leaving 14 bases of the junction unmatched. Per germline, CDR1 SGHNT and CDR2 YYREEE (reference sequence). The CDR3 protein is CASSRISGLAGGPQFF. For the CDR3, the DNA is TGTGCCAGCAGCCGGATCTCGGGACTAGCGGGAGGGCCACAATTCTTC.

The chain uses TRBV5-1 and TRBJ2-2; D might be TRBD1 (5 bases). V dropped 2 bases and J dropped 1 base, with 6 bases sitting between them. The CDR3 spans 14 residues. Germline V CDR1 and CDR2: SGHRS, YFSETQ. The CDR3 region is CASSFRGNTGELFF. The CDR3 DNA sequence: TGCGCCAGCAGCTTTAGGGGGAACACCGGGGAGCTGTTTTTT.

Only a few counts were recorded for this clone. The rearrangement joins TRBV19 to TRBJ2-1; 8 bases agree with TRBD1. The CDR3 loop spans 14 amino acids. The V segment lost 2 bases and the J segment 7 bases; nucleotides outside the gene matches: 4. Germline V gives CDR1 LNHDA, CDR2 SQIVND (reference sequence). The CDR3 sequence: CASSIQGAGNEQFF. The CDR3 coding sequence is TGTGCCAGTAGTATACAGGGGGCAGGGAATGAGCAGTTCTTC.

The gene calls are TRBV7-8 and TRBJ2-6; weak D call: TRBD1 (5 bases). Deletions cut 4 bases from V and 4 bases from J, with 17 bases between. This CDR3 is 17 amino acids long. Germline V gives CDR1 SGHVS, CDR2 FQNEAQ. The CDR3 loop is CASSSLGHLGGANVLTF. The CDR3 region has the DNA TGTGCCAGCAGCTCCTTAGGACATTTGGGCGGGGCCAACGTCCTGACTTTC.

The chain carries TRBV19 and TRBJ1-1; the match to TRBD1 covers 7 bases. J lost 12 bases, V lost 5 bases, and 9 bases had no gene match. In germline, CDR1 is LNHDA, CDR2 SQIVND (reference sequence). The CDR3 is made up of 12 amino acids. The CDR3 reads CASSPRQGLTFF. In nucleotides, the CDR3 is TGTGCCAGTAGTCCCCGACAGGGTTTGACTTTCTTT. Full variable domain (remainder filled in from reference TRBV19 and TRBJ1-1): DGGITQSPKYLFRKEGQNVTLSCEQNLNHDAMYWYRQDPGQGLRLIYYSQIVNDFQKGDIAEGYSVSREKKESFPLTVTSAQKNPTAFYLCASSPRQGLTFFGQGTRLTVV.

V gene TRBV2 combines with J gene TRBJ1-2; D gene uncertain. The CDR3 contains 13 residues. Per germline, CDR1 SNHLY and CDR2 FYNNEI. V lost 4 bases and J 6 bases, leaving 12 bases between the germline ends. The CDR3 protein is CASSVKGVDGYTF. The CDR3 DNA reads TGTGCCAGCAGTGTGAAAGGAGTAGATGGCTACACCTTC.